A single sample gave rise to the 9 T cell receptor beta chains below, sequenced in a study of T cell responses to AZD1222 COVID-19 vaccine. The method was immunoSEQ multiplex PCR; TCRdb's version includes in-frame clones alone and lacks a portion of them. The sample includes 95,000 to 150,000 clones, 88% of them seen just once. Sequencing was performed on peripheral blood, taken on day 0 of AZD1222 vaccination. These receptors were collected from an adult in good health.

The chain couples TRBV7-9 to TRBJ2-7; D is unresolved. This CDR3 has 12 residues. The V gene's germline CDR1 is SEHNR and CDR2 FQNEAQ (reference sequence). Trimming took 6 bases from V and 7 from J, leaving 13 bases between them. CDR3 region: CASRAQLAEQYF. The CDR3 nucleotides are TGTGCCAGCAGAGCCCAGCTTGCGGAGCAGTACTTC.

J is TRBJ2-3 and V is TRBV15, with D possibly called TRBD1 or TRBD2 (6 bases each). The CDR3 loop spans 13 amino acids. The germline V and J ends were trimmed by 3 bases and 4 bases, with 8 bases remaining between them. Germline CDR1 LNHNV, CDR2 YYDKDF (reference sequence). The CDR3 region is CATSRGGPDTQYF. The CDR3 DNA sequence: TGTGCCACCAGCAGGGGGGGCCCAGATACGCAGTATTTT.

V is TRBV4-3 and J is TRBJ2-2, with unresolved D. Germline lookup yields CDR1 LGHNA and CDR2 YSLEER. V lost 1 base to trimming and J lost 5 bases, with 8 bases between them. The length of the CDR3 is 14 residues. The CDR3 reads CASSQGMRTGELFF. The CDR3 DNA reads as TGCGCCAGCAGCCAAGGGATGAGAACCGGGGAGCTGTTTTTT.

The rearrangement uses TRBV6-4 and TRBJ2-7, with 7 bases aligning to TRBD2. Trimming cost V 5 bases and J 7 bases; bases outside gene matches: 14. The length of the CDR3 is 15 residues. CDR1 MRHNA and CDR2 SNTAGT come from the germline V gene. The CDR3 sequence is CASSKWERGRGEQYF. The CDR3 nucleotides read TGTGCCAGCAGTAAGTGGGAGCGGGGAAGAGGAGAGCAGTACTTC.

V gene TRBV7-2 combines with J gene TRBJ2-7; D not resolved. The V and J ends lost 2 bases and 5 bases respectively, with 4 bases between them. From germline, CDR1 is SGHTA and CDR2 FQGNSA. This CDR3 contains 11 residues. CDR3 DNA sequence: TGTGCCAGCAGCTTATTGAACGAGCAGTACTTC. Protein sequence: CASSLLNEQYF.

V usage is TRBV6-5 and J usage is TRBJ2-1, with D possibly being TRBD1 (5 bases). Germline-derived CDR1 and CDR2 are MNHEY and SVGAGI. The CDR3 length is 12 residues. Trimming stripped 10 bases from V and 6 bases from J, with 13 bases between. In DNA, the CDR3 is TGTGCCACCAAGAGCGACAGCAATGAGCAGTTCTTC. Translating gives CATKSDSNEQFF.

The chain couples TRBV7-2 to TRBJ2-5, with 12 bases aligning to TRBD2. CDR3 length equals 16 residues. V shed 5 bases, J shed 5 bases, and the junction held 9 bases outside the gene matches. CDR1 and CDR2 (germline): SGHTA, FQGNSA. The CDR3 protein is CASSPLASGGAETQYF. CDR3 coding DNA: TGTGCCAGCAGCCCCCTAGCTAGCGGGGGGGCGGAGACCCAGTACTTC.

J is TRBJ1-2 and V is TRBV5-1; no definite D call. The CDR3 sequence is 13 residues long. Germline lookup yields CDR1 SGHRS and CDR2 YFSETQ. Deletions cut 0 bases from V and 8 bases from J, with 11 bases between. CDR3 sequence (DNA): TGCGCCAGCAGCTTGGGTTCAGAGATGGGCTACACCTTC. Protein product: CASSLGSEMGYTF.

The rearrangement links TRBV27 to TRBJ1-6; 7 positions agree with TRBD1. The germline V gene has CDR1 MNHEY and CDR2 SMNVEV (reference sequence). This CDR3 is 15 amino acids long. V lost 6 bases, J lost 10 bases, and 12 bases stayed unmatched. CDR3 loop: CASSPLQGIGSPLHF. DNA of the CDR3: TGTGCCAGCAGCCCCCTACAGGGGATTGGGTCACCCCTCCACTTT.